A single sample gave rise to the 19 T cell receptor beta chains below, sequenced in a study of cytomegalovirus exposure and HLA in healthy donors. Vbeta (60) and Jbeta (13) primers were used in the PCR. TCRdb keeps only in-frame clones here, not all; method: immunoSEQ multiplex PCR. Of under 200,000 clones listed, about two thirds are singletons. Specimen: PBMCs. Receptor source: a woman in her 30s in good health and CMV-seronegative.

V and J are TRBV5-1 and TRBJ1-2; TRBD1 matches at 8 bases. The germline CDR1 and CDR2 sequences are SGHRS and YFSETQ. The length of the CDR3 is 14 residues. V dropped 4 bases and J dropped 2; count of bases not matched to a gene: 4. DNA for the CDR3: TGCGCCAGCAGCCTCGGGACAGGCAACTATGGCTACACCTTC. Amino acids: CASSLGTGNYGYTF.

The CDR3 DNA reads TGTGCCAGCAGTTCTGCATCGGGAGTGGGCCCAGATACGCAGTATTTT. Translated, it gives CASSSASGVGPDTQYF. The V gene is TRBV28, the J gene TRBJ2-3; D may be TRBD2 (6 bases). CDR3 size: 16 residues. V gave up 4 bases and J gave up 4 bases, with 18 bases separating them. The V gene's germline CDR1 is MDHEN and CDR2 SYDVKM.

The chain links TRBV18 to TRBJ1-1, with a weak D call TRBD1 (5 bases). V was pared by 6 bases and J by 0 bases, with 8 bases between. Germline V gene sequence: CDR1 KGHSH, CDR2 LQKENI. CDR3 size: 13 residues. Here the CDR3 DNA reads TGTGCCAGCTCCAAGGACATGAACACTGAAGCTTTCTTT. Its protein is CASSKDMNTEAFF.

As regards this clone: This sample also contains other DNA sequences that code for the same CDR3. This sequence joins TRBV28 and TRBJ2-7; D is unclear. The CDR3 is 12 amino acids. CDR1 is MDHEN and CDR2 is SYDVKM in the germline V gene. V was clipped by 2 bases and J by 4 bases, with 6 bases between them. CDR3 loop: CASSLLAYEQYF. The CDR3, as DNA: TGTGCCAGCAGTTTACTGGCTTACGAGCAGTACTTC.

The chain links TRBV19 to TRBJ2-1; 12 nucleotides agree with TRBD2. The V gene's germline CDR1 is LNHDA and CDR2 SQIVND (reference sequence). The CDR3 is 16 residues long. With V trimmed by 5 bases and J by 4 bases, 6 bases remained unmatched. CDR3 DNA sequence: TGTGCCAGTAGTTCCTCTAGCGGGAGGGTTTACAATGAGCAGTTCTTC. It translates to CASSSSSGRVYNEQFF.

This sequence joins TRBV5-1 and TRBJ1-2; D is ambiguous. The CDR3 covers 13 residues. V was clipped by 0 bases and J by 3 bases, with 6 bases between them. From germline, CDR1 is SGHRS and CDR2 YFSETQ. CDR3 in DNA: TGCGCCAGCAGCTTGGGCGAGGACTATGGCTACACCTTC. It codes for CASSLGEDYGYTF.

The chain recombines TRBV6-5 with TRBJ2-2; maybe TRBD2 (5 bases). The CDR3 has 15 residues. Looked up from germline, CDR1 is MNHEY and CDR2 is SVGAGI. The ends were cut back, 2 bases at V and 3 bases at J, with 10 bases in the middle. CDR3 loop: CASSYVLAYTGELFF. CDR3 nucleotides: TGTGCCAGCAGTTACGTGCTAGCCTACACCGGGGAGCTGTTTTTT.

V gene TRBV7-9 combines with J gene TRBJ2-1, with D hard to call. The CDR3 has 16 amino acids. Per germline, CDR1 SEHNR and CDR2 FQNEAQ (reference sequence). V was shortened by 2 bases and J by 0 bases, with 11 bases between the two germline ends. The CDR3 loop reads CASSLLLYSSYNEQFF. DNA for the CDR3: TGTGCCAGCAGCTTATTACTGTACAGCTCCTACAATGAGCAGTTCTTC.

The rearrangement joins TRBV7-2 to TRBJ2-7; D remains ambiguous. V lost 1 base and J lost 0, with 7 bases in between. This CDR3 has 14 amino acids. Germline V gene data show CDR1 as SGHTA and CDR2 as FQGNSA. The CDR3 DNA reads TGTGCCAGCAGCTTAGAAGCGTCCTCCTACGAGCAGTACTTC. It is translated as CASSLEASSYEQYF.

The chain couples TRBV7-3 to TRBJ2-5; D might be TRBD1 (5 bases). V lost 2 bases, J lost 2 bases, and 12 bases lay in between. CDR3 length equals 15 residues. Germline V lookup: CDR1 SGHTA, CDR2 FQGTGA. CDR3 sequence: CASSLGAGSQETQYF. The CDR3 DNA is TGTGCCAGCAGCTTAGGTGCAGGGTCACAAGAGACCCAGTACTTC.

The chain couples TRBV4-1 to TRBJ2-5; 8 positions match TRBD1. The CDR3 contains 15 residues. The germline gives CDR1 MGHRA, CDR2 YSYEKL. V trimming: 7 bases; J trimming: 6 bases; junction bases outside the gene matches: 13. The CDR3 protein is CASNPDRTGRKTQYF. CDR3 DNA sequence: TGCGCCAGCAACCCTGACCGGACAGGGAGAAAGACCCAGTACTTC.

This CDR3 reads CASSLDSNYEQYF. The CDR3, as DNA: TGTGCCAGCAGCTTAGACAGTAACTACGAGCAGTACTTC. The chain employs TRBV7-3 and TRBJ2-7; D is perhaps TRBD1 (5 bases). V was trimmed by 2 bases and J by 3 bases, leaving 8 bases between them. Germline lookup yields CDR1 SGHTA and CDR2 FQGTGA. The CDR3 has 13 amino acids.

V gene TRBV13 combines with J gene TRBJ2-3; D remains unclear. CDR1 PRHDT and CDR2 FYEKMQ come from the germline V gene (reference sequence). With 6 bases removed from V and 0 bases from J, the gap between germline ends came to 13 bases. The CDR3 runs to 15 residues. This CDR3 reads CASRPTVTSTDTQYF. CDR3 in DNA: TGTGCCAGCAGACCGACTGTCACTAGCACAGATACGCAGTATTTT. Drawing the rest from reference TRBV13 and TRBJ2-3, the complete variable domain is AAGVIQSPRHLIKEKRETATLKCYPIPRHDTVYWYQQGPGQDPQFLISFYEKMQSDKGSIPDRFSAQQFSDYHSELNMSSLELGDSALYFCASRPTVTSTDTQYFGPGTRLTVL.

This clone showed up just a few times. This chain joins TRBV10-1 and TRBJ1-5, with D maybe TRBD1 (5 bases). The CDR3 runs 15 residues. V lost 7 bases and J 0 bases, leaving 13 bases between the germline ends. CDR1 is WNHNN and CDR2 is SYGVQD in the germline V gene (reference sequence). The CDR3 reads CASMFGGYSNQPQHF. The CDR3 region has the DNA TGCGCCAGCATGTTTGGGGGGTATAGCAATCAGCCCCAGCATTTT.

This clone appeared a single time. The junction does not match germline at one end; this may be a read error. This chain links TRBV4-3 with TRBJ2-1; D may match TRBD1 or TRBD2 (5 bases each). Germline values: CDR1 LGHNA, CDR2 YSLEER. The CDR3 runs 17 residues. For the CDR3, the DNA is TGCGCCAGCAACCAAGGACATGGAGGCAATCCCTACAATGAGCAGTTCTTC. It yields the protein CASNQGHGGNPYNEQFF.

This chain uses TRBV14 with TRBJ1-2, with a tentative D call TRBD1 (5 bases). This CDR3 contains 13 residues. Between the trimmed V and J ends, which lost 3 bases and 7 bases, there was a span of 12 bases. The germline CDR1 and CDR2 sequences are SGHDN and FVKESK. The CDR3: CASSHTGWGGYTF. The CDR3 coding sequence is TGTGCCAGCAGCCACACAGGCTGGGGTGGCTACACCTTC. Full variable domain (remainder filled in from reference TRBV14 and TRBJ1-2): EAGVTQFPSHSVIEKGQTVTLRCDPISGHDNLYWYRRVMGKEIKFLLHFVKESKQDESGMPNNRFLAERTGGTYSTLKVQPAELEDSGVYFCASSHTGWGGYTFGSGTRLTVV.

This clone has just a few counts. The CDR3 DNA is TGCGCCAGCAGCCAGGGACCACAGGGGTCCTATAATTCACCCCTCCACTTT. Its translation: CASSQGPQGSYNSPLHF. This sequence joins TRBV4-3 and TRBJ1-6; 7 bases match TRBD1. Losses at the gene ends were 3 bases for V and 1 base for J; bases not matched to a gene: 6. CDR3 size: 17 residues. Germline V gives CDR1 LGHNA, CDR2 YSLEER.

The chain joins TRBV7-2 to TRBJ1-6; TRBD1 agrees at 7 bases. V shed 1 base and J 10 bases; nucleotides not matched to a gene: 13. The length of the CDR3 is 17 residues. Germline V gene lookup returns CDR1 SGHTA and CDR2 FQGNSA. The CDR3 nucleotides are TGTGCCAGCAGCTTAGAGGGGACAGTCTTCGGGGCATCACCCCTCCACTTT. Amino acids: CASSLEGTVFGASPLHF.

The rearrangement links TRBV6-6 to TRBJ2-5, with 11 positions matching TRBD1. Germline loops: CDR1 MNHNY, CDR2 SVGAGI (reference sequence). The junction had 6 bases not matched to a gene; V was cut back by 7 bases and J by 5 bases. This CDR3 has 14 amino acids. The CDR3 is CASKKDRGLETQYF. The CDR3 DNA sequence: TGTGCCAGCAAAAAGGACAGGGGGCTTGAGACCCAGTACTTC.